Below, 32 T cell receptor beta chains from the same sample are listed, as sequenced in a study of vaccination effects on CD4 cells after COVID-19. These receptors' targets are unknown. Antigen-specific CD4+ T cells expanded by the ViraFEST assay with viral peptide pools were then sequenced. Subsequent to approximately 9 days of culture, CD4+ T cells were isolated. Each participant was given two doses of one vaccine (BNT162b2 or mRNA-1273). Sequenced by immunoSEQ multiplex PCR; TCRdb stores in-frame clones only, minus some. The sample has tens of thousands of clones, roughly 63% seen once. This specimen was CD4+ T cells from PBMCs cultured with SARS-CoV-2 spike peptides, taken after COVID-19 vaccination. The receptor source for this set is a human donor who received a COVID-19 vaccine.

The chain employs TRBV6-5 and TRBJ1-5, with TRBD1 identical over 10 bases. V trimming: 8 bases; J trimming: 2 bases; junction bases outside the gene matches: 6. This CDR3 has 15 amino acids. Per germline, CDR1 MNHEY and CDR2 SVGAGI. CDR3 amino acids: CASGQGGWGNQPQHF. In DNA, the CDR3 is TGTGCCAGCGGACAGGGGGGATGGGGCAATCAGCCCCAGCATTTT.

This chain joins TRBV11-3 and TRBJ1-5; D is unresolved. This CDR3 has 14 residues. Germline V gene sequence: CDR1 SGHNT, CDR2 YENEEA. V was trimmed by 5 bases and J by 4 bases, leaving 12 bases between them. The DNA of the CDR3 is TGTGCCAGCAGCCCGCCTTCGGGAAATCAGCCCCAGCATTTT. This gives the protein CASSPPSGNQPQHF.

V usage is TRBV6-5 and J usage is TRBJ1-2; the D gene is possibly TRBD1 (5 bases). The CDR3 is 15 amino acids. Germline values: CDR1 MNHEY, CDR2 SVGAGI. V was cut by 4 bases and J by 8 bases, with 20 bases left in between. The CDR3 DNA reads TGTGCCAGCAGTTTTGCGCAGGGAATAGAGAGGGGCTACACCTTC. This sequence encodes CASSFAQGIERGYTF.

The V gene is TRBV6-5, the J gene TRBJ1-1; perhaps TRBD1 as D (6 bases). Germline loops: CDR1 MNHEY, CDR2 SVGAGI. Trimming took 6 bases from V and 4 from J, leaving 18 bases between them. The CDR3 runs to 15 residues. This chain's CDR3 is CASSSADRQPTEAFF. CDR3 nucleotides: TGTGCCAGCAGCTCGGCGGACAGACAGCCCACTGAAGCTTTCTTT.

V usage is TRBV2 and J usage is TRBJ2-3, with 9 nucleotides matching TRBD2. The V gene end was trimmed by 6 bases and the J gene end by 0 bases; junction bases not matched to a gene: 13. This CDR3 contains 18 residues. CDR1 SNHLY and CDR2 FYNNEI come from the germline V gene. CDR3: CASSPGTSITSSTDTQYF. The CDR3 nucleotides read TGTGCCAGCAGCCCAGGGACTAGCATAACCTCTAGCACAGATACGCAGTATTTT.

The chain couples TRBV10-3 to TRBJ1-2, with D tentatively TRBD1 (5 bases). V lost 8 bases and J 1 base, leaving 8 bases between the germline ends. This CDR3 is 12 amino acids long. Per the germline V gene, CDR1 is ENHRY and CDR2 is SYGVKD. The CDR3 here is CAIGGGNYGYTF. The CDR3 region has the DNA TGTGCCATCGGGGGGGGTAACTATGGCTACACCTTC.

The sample holds a few counts of this clone. This rearrangement joins TRBV7-2 to TRBJ1-1; D uncertain. Trimming took 5 bases from V and 0 from J, leaving 16 bases between them. The CDR3 is made up of 16 amino acids. Germline CDR1 is SGHTA and CDR2 is FQGNSA. The CDR3 coding sequence is TGTGCCAGCAGCCCGGGAACCGGAGGGTTGAACACTGAAGCTTTCTTT. Protein product: CASSPGTGGLNTEAFF.

This chain joins TRBV2 and TRBJ1-2, with 7 bases identical to TRBD1. Germline V gene lookup returns CDR1 SNHLY and CDR2 FYNNEI. V trimming: 8 bases; J trimming: 7 bases; junction bases outside the gene matches: 4. The CDR3 is 11 amino acids. The CDR3 reads CASGQVGGYTF. The CDR3 nucleotides read TGTGCCAGCGGACAGGTCGGTGGCTACACCTTC.

This clone was observed a handful of times. The chain combines TRBV10-1 with TRBJ2-1; D gene uncertain. This CDR3 spans 14 amino acids. Germline V lookup: CDR1 WNHNN, CDR2 SYGVQD (reference sequence). V was cut by 0 bases and J by 4 bases, with 7 bases left in between. The chain's CDR3 is CASSESGRYNEQFF. The CDR3 DNA reads as TGCGCCAGCAGTGAGTCGGGTCGTTACAATGAGCAGTTCTTC.

The genes are TRBV2 and TRBJ2-5, with no clear D. Trimming left V 1 base short and J 5 bases short, with 8 bases between. Germline loops: CDR1 SNHLY, CDR2 FYNNEI. This CDR3 comprises 13 residues. CDR3 sequence reads: CASSEGLSETQYF. In nucleotides, the CDR3 is TGTGCCAGCAGTGAAGGGCTCTCGGAGACCCAGTACTTC.

The rearrangement joins TRBV5-6 to TRBJ2-1, with D possibly TRBD1 on 6 matching bases. The CDR3 has 15 residues. CDR1 SGHDT and CDR2 YYEEEE come from the germline V gene. V lost 4 bases to trimming and J lost 9 bases, with 20 bases between them. CDR3 amino acids: CASSDRYRQGGEQFF. The CDR3 region has the DNA TGTGCCAGCAGCGACCGATACCGCCAAGGGGGTGAGCAGTTCTTC.

V and J are TRBV5-6 and TRBJ1-2; TRBD1 agrees at 8 bases. The CDR3 has 13 amino acids. CDR1 is SGHDT, CDR2 YYEEEE, per germline. The junction had 7 bases not matched to a gene; V was cut back by 4 bases and J by 8 bases. CDR3 residues: CASSLLGTGGYTF. As DNA, the CDR3 is TGTGCCAGCAGCCTGTTGGGGACAGGAGGCTACACCTTC.

The chain recombines TRBV18 with TRBJ1-5; the D gene is possibly TRBD1 (6 bases). In germline, CDR1 is KGHSH, CDR2 LQKENI. The CDR3 is 14 residues long. The V and J ends lost 6 bases and 0 bases respectively, with 9 bases between them. The chain's CDR3 is CASSTGNSNQPQHF. CDR3 sequence (DNA): TGTGCCAGCTCGACAGGAAATAGCAATCAGCCCCAGCATTTT.

This chain joins TRBV2 and TRBJ2-7, with 8 bases identical to TRBD1. This CDR3 is 15 amino acids long. Germline CDR1 reads SNHLY; CDR2 reads FYNNEI. After removal of 6 bases from V and 12 bases from J, the junction contained 19 bases not matched to a gene. The CDR3 loop reads CASRTVPRTGMKSYF. The CDR3 DNA reads as TGTGCCAGCAGAACGGTCCCCCGGACAGGGATGAAATCGTACTTC.

This clone has just a few counts. V gene TRBV5-4 combines with J gene TRBJ1-1; 7 nucleotides agree with TRBD1. The CDR3 loop spans 13 amino acids. J gave up 4 bases and V 4 bases, and 4 bases lay outside the gene matches. Germline CDR1 SGHNT, CDR2 YYREEE (reference sequence). CDR3: CASSTAGGTEAFF. In nucleotides, the CDR3 is TGTGCCAGCAGCACGGCAGGGGGCACTGAAGCTTTCTTT. The variable domain in full, with the rest retrieved from reference TRBV5-4 and TRBJ1-1, is ETGVTQSPTHLIKTRGQQVTLRCSSQSGHNTVSWYQQALGQGPQFIFQYYREEENGRGNFPPRFSGLQFPNYSSELNVNALELDDSALYLCASSTAGGTEAFFGQGTRLTVV.

The V gene is TRBV4-1, the J gene TRBJ1-5, with D unresolved. The CDR3 spans 17 residues. CDR1 and CDR2 from the germline V gene are MGHRA and YSYEKL. Trimming took off 0 bases at V and 3 bases at J, with 15 bases between the two ends. CDR3 residues: CASSQDRAGSVNQPQHF. The CDR3 coding sequence is TGCGCCAGCAGCCAAGATAGGGCGGGTTCTGTCAATCAGCCCCAGCATTTT.

Note on this clone: The sample has other DNA sequences that encode this CDR3 too. The gene calls are TRBV5-4 and TRBJ2-5; 9 bases match TRBD1. Trimming took 4 bases from V and 5 from J; bases not matched to a gene: 6. The CDR3 covers 14 residues. The V gene's germline CDR1 is SGHNT and CDR2 YYREEE (reference sequence). The CDR3 sequence: CASSLQGAGETQYF. DNA for the CDR3: TGTGCCAGCAGCCTACAGGGGGCCGGGGAGACCCAGTACTTC. The complete variable domain, with remaining parts taken from reference TRBV5-4 and TRBJ2-5, reads ETGVTQSPTHLIKTRGQQVTLRCSSQSGHNTVSWYQQALGQGPQFIFQYYREEENGRGNFPPRFSGLQFPNYSSELNVNALELDDSALYLCASSLQGAGETQYFGPGTRLLVL.

This chain links TRBV30 with TRBJ1-4; TRBD1 is a possible D gene (6 bases). Germline V gene data show CDR1 as GTSNPN and CDR2 as SVGIG (reference sequence). V was pared by 4 bases and J by 0 bases, with 9 bases between. The CDR3 sequence is 14 residues long. In DNA, the CDR3 is TGTGCCTGGATGGACAGCGCAACTAATGAAAAACTGTTTTTT. Translated, it gives CAWMDSATNEKLFF.

The chain carries TRBV6-5 and TRBJ2-7; unclear D gene. V lost 5 bases and J lost 3, with 5 bases in between. Germline CDR1 MNHEY, CDR2 SVGAGI. The CDR3 has 11 amino acids. The chain's CDR3 is CASSNSYEQYF. In DNA, the CDR3 is TGTGCCAGCAGTAACAGCTACGAGCAGTACTTC.

The chain has TRBV5-6 and TRBJ2-5; D uncertain. The CDR3 spans 15 residues. Trimming cost V 0 bases and J 2 bases, with 11 bases left between them. The germline V gene encodes CDR1 SGHDT and CDR2 YYEEEE. CDR3 region: CASSLVSLVQETQYF. In DNA, the CDR3 is TGTGCCAGCAGCTTGGTATCCCTAGTTCAAGAGACCCAGTACTTC.

This chain joins TRBV18 and TRBJ2-5; possibly TRBD2 for D (6 bases). Germline V gene data show CDR1 as KGHSH and CDR2 as LQKENI. The CDR3 is made up of 15 amino acids. Trimming cost V 3 bases and J 2 bases, with 13 bases left between them. The CDR3 DNA reads as TGTGCCAGCTCACCCCTGTCGGGAGTACAAGAGACCCAGTACTTC. This gives the protein CASSPLSGVQETQYF.

This clone was detected a few times. V is TRBV6-4 and J is TRBJ2-1; 14 nucleotides line up with TRBD2. This CDR3 has 19 amino acids. V lost 6 bases to trimming and J lost 0 bases; unmatched junction nucleotides: 10. Per the germline V gene, CDR1 is MRHNA and CDR2 is SNTAGT. The DNA of the CDR3 is TGTGCCAGCAGCCCTTGGACTAGCGGGGGGAAGAGCTCCTACAATGAGCAGTTCTTC. Its protein is CASSPWTSGGKSSYNEQFF.

This rearrangement joins TRBV2 to TRBJ2-1, with D perhaps being TRBD1 or TRBD2 (6 bases each). V lost 6 bases and J 8 bases, leaving 14 bases between the germline ends. The CDR3 spans 13 residues. CDR1 and CDR2 (germline): SNHLY, FYNNEI. The CDR3: CASRGTWGDEQFF. The CDR3 DNA reads as TGTGCCAGCAGGGGGACATGGGGGGATGAGCAGTTCTTC. The whole variable domain, filled in from reference TRBV2 and TRBJ2-1, reads EPEVTQTPSHQVTQMGQEVILRCVPISNHLYFYWYRQILGQKVEFLVSFYNNEISEKSEIFDDQFSVERPDGSNFTLKIRSTKLEDSAMYFCASRGTWGDEQFFGPGTRLTVL.

The chain recombines TRBV6-4 with TRBJ2-3; tentative D call: TRBD2 (6 bases). V lost 1 base and J lost 2, with 10 bases in between. The CDR3 covers 15 residues. The germline gives CDR1 MRHNA, CDR2 SNTAGT. The CDR3 is CASSDYGGATDTQYF. CDR3 DNA: TGTGCCAGCAGTGACTACGGGGGTGCCACAGATACGCAGTATTTT.

The chain is built from TRBV29-1 and TRBJ1-3, with 7 positions matching TRBD1. This CDR3 is built from 14 residues. The ends lost 4 bases at V and 1 base at J; junction bases unmatched: 4. In germline, CDR1 is SQVTM, CDR2 ANQGSEA. Here the CDR3 reads CSVVDRVSGNTIYF. DNA of the CDR3: TGCAGCGTTGTCGACAGGGTGTCTGGAAACACCATATATTTT. Full variable domain (rest looked up from reference TRBV29-1 and TRBJ1-3): SAVISQKPSRDICQRGTSLTIQCQVDSQVTMMFWYRQQPGQSLTLIATANQGSEATYESGFVIDKFPISRPNLTFSTLTVSNMSPEDSSIYLCSVVDRVSGNTIYFGEGSWLTVV.

V and J are TRBV7-6 and TRBJ2-7; 7 bases match TRBD2. The trim removed 4 bases at V and 6 bases at J, leaving 18 bases unmatched. The germline V gene encodes CDR1 SGHVS and CDR2 FNYEAQ. CDR3 length: 17 residues. The CDR3 DNA sequence: TGTGCCAGCAGCTCCCCTTATGGGGGGGAGCGGTGGGGCGAGCAGTACTTC. This codes for CASSSPYGGERWGEQYF. Together with reference TRBV7-6 and TRBJ2-7, the CDR3 gives the full variable domain: GAGVSQSPRYKVTKRGQDVALRCDPISGHVSLYWYRQALGQGPEFLTYFNYEAQQDKSGLPNDRFSAERPEGSISTLTIQRTEQRDSAMYRCASSSPYGGERWGEQYFGPGTRLTVT.

This sequence joins TRBV19 and TRBJ2-7; D gene ambiguous. CDR1 and CDR2 from the germline V gene are LNHDA and SQIVND (reference sequence). V shed 4 bases and J shed 3 bases, with 13 bases lying between them. The CDR3 has 14 residues. For the CDR3, the DNA is TGTGCCAGTAGTACGGCGGATCTAAACTACGAGCAGTACTTC. It yields the protein CASSTADLNYEQYF.

This clone was counted between two and nine times. The rearrangement joins TRBV27 to TRBJ2-5; 8 nucleotides agree with TRBD2. CDR3 size: 18 residues. Germline-derived CDR1 and CDR2 are MNHEY and SMNVEV (reference sequence). The trim removed 5 bases at V and 3 bases at J, leaving 17 bases unmatched. The chain's CDR3 is CASSLKRSILAEKETQYF. CDR3 DNA: TGTGCCAGCAGTCTAAAAAGGTCCATACTAGCGGAGAAAGAGACCCAGTACTTC.

The CDR3 DNA sequence: TGTGCCAGCAGCACCACCGGGACAGGGAATTCACCCCTCCACTTT. Translated: CASSTTGTGNSPLHF. V usage is TRBV25-1 and J usage is TRBJ1-6, with 9 bases that match TRBD1. The CDR3 is made up of 15 amino acids. Germline CDR1 reads MGHDK; CDR2 reads SYGVNS. V gave up 6 bases and J gave up 7 bases; unmatched junction bases: 7.

This clone appeared a few times. The chain links TRBV4-1 to TRBJ1-1; 9 bases match TRBD1. This CDR3 has 17 amino acids. With V trimmed by 1 base and J by 0 bases, 6 bases remained unmatched. Germline V gene lookup returns CDR1 MGHRA and CDR2 YSYEKL. CDR3 amino acids: CASSQGRTGVLNTEAFF. Written as DNA, the CDR3 is TGCGCCAGCAGCCAAGGGCGGACAGGGGTTTTGAACACTGAAGCTTTCTTT.

The chain employs TRBV5-1 and TRBJ1-6, with D maybe TRBD1 (5 bases). The CDR3 runs 15 residues. V was clipped by 1 base and J by 7 bases, with 12 bases between them. The germline V gene has CDR1 SGHRS and CDR2 YFSETQ. Here the CDR3 DNA reads TGCGCCAGCAGCTTGTTCGGGACGGAAAATTCACCCCTCCACTTT. It encodes CASSLFGTENSPLHF.

A single count supports this clone. The chain combines TRBV15 with TRBJ2-5, with D possibly matching TRBD1 (5 bases). Trimming stripped 3 bases from V and 2 bases from J, with 13 bases between. Per germline, CDR1 LNHNV and CDR2 YYDKDF (reference sequence). This CDR3 is 15 amino acids long. The CDR3 sequence is CATSRDPGQQETQYF. In DNA, the CDR3 is TGTGCCACCAGCAGGGACCCAGGGCAGCAAGAGACCCAGTACTTC.